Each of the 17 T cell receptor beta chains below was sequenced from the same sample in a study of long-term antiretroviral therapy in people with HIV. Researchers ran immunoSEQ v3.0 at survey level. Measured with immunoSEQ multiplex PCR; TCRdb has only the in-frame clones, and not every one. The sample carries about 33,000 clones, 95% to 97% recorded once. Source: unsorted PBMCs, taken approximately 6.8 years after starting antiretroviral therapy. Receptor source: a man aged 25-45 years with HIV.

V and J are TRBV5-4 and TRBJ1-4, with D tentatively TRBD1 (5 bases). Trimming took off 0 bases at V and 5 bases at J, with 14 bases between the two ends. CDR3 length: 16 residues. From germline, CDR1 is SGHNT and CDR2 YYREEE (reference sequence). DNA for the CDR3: TGTGCCAGCAGCTTGGCCAGGGCAGGCGGGAATGAAAAACTGTTTTTT. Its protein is CASSLARAGGNEKLFF.

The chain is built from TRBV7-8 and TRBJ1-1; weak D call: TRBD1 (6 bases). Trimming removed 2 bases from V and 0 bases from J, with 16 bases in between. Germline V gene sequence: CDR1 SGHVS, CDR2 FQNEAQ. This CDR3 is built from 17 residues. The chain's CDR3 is CASSLPPRQEMNTEAFF. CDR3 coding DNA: TGTGCCAGCAGCTTACCTCCTCGACAGGAGATGAACACTGAAGCTTTCTTT.

CDR3 sequence (DNA): TGCGCCAGCAGCTTGGGGGGAGTCGGGGTAACCTCCACAGATACGCAGTATTTT. It codes for CASSLGGVGVTSTDTQYF. This chain links TRBV5-1 with TRBJ2-3; maybe TRBD2 (5 bases). From germline, CDR1 is SGHRS and CDR2 YFSETQ. V shed 0 bases and J shed 2 bases, with 19 bases lying between them. The CDR3 length is 18 residues.

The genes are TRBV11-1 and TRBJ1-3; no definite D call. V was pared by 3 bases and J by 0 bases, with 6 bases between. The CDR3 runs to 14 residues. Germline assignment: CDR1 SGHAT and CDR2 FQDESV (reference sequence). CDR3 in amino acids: CASSFESSGNTIYF. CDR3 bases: TGTGCCAGCAGCTTTGAGAGCTCTGGAAACACCATATATTTT.

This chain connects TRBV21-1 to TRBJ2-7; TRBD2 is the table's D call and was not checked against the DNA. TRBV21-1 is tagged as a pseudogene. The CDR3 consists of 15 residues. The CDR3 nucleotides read TGTGCCAGCAGCAAAGTAGCGGGTATGGCCTACGAGCAGTACTTC. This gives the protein CASSKVAGMAYEQYF.

The CDR3 is CASGREANYEQYF. The CDR3, as DNA: TGCGCCAGCGGACGGGAGGCCAACTACGAGCAGTACTTC. V and J are TRBV5-1 and TRBJ2-7, with 7 bases identical to TRBD2. The J segment lost 3 bases and the V segment lost 7 bases, leaving 7 bases of the junction unmatched. The CDR3 extends over 13 amino acids. Germline CDR1 is SGHRS and CDR2 is YFSETQ.

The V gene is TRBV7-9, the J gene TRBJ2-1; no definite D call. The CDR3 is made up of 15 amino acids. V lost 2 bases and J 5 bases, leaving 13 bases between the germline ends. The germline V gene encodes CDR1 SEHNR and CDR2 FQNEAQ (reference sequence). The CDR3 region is CASSLYLDWNNEQFF. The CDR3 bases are TGTGCCAGCAGCTTATATTTAGACTGGAACAATGAGCAGTTCTTC.

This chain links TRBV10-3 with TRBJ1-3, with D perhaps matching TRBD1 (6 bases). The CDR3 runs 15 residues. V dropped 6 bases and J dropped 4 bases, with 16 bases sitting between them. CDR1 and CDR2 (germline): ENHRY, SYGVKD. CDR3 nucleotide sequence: TGTGCCATCAGCCTCTCAACAGGGCCGGGAAACACCATATATTTT. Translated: CAISLSTGPGNTIYF.

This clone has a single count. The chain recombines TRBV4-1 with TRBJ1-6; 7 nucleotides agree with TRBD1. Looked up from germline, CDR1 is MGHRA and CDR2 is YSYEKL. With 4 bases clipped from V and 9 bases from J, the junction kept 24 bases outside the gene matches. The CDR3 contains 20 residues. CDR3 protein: CASSRLGGKPLTYNSSPLHF. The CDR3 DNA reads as TGCGCCAGCAGCCGCCTAGGGGGCAAACCCCTAACCTATAATAGTTCACCCCTCCACTTT.

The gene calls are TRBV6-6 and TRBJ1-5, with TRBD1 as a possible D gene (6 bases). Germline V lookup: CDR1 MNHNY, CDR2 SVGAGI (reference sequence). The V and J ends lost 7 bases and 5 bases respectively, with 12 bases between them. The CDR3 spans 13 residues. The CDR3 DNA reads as TGTGCCAGCAAAGGACAGAATGATCAGCCCCAGCATTTT. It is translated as CASKGQNDQPQHF.

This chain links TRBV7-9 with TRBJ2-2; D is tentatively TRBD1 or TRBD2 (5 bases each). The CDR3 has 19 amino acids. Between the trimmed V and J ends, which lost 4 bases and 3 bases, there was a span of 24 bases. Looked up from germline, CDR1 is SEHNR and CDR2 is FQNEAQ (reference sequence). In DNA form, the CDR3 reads TGTGCCAGCAGCTCCAGGGCGGAGGAAGTGCGGTTTGACACCGGGGAGCTGTTTTTT. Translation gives CASSSRAEEVRFDTGELFF.

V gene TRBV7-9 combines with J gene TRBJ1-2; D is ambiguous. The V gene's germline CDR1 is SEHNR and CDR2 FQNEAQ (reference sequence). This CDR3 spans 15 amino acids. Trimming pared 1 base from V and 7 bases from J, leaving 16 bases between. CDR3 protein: CASSLGQVQLAGYTF. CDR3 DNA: TGTGCCAGCAGCTTAGGGCAGGTCCAACTCGCTGGCTACACCTTC.

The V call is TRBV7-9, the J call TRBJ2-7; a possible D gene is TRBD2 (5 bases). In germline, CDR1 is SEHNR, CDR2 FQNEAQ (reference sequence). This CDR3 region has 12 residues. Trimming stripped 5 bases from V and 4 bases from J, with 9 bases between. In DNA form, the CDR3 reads TGTGCCAGCAGCCCCGCGGGTTACGAGCAGTACTTC. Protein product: CASSPAGYEQYF.

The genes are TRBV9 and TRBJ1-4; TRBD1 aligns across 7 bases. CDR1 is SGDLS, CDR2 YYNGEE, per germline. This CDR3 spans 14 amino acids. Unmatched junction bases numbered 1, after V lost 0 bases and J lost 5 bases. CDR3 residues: CASSVGGGNEKLFF. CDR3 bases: TGTGCCAGCAGCGTAGGAGGGGGCAATGAAAAACTGTTTTTT.

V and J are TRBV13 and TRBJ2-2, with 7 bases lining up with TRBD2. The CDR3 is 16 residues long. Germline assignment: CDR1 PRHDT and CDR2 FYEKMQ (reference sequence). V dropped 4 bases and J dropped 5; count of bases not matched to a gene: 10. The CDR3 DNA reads TGTGCCAGCAGCTCCGATACGACTAGCTATACCGGGGAGCTGTTTTTT. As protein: CASSSDTTSYTGELFF.

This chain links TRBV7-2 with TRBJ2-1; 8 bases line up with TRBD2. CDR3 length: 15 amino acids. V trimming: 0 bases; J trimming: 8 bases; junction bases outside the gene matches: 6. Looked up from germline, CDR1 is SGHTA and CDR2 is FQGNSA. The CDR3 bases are TGTGCCAGCAGCTTAGCTGGGGGCGGGAGGTATGAGCAGTTCTTC. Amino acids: CASSLAGGGRYEQFF.

CDR3 coding DNA: TGCAGCGTTGCAGGGGTTCTGAACACTGAAGCTTTCTTT. Translating gives CSVAGVLNTEAFF. The J gene is TRBJ1-1, the V gene TRBV29-1; weak D call: TRBD1 (6 bases). V was pared by 4 bases and J by 0 bases, with 9 bases between. There are 13 residues in the CDR3. Germline V lookup: CDR1 SQVTM, CDR2 ANQGSEA.